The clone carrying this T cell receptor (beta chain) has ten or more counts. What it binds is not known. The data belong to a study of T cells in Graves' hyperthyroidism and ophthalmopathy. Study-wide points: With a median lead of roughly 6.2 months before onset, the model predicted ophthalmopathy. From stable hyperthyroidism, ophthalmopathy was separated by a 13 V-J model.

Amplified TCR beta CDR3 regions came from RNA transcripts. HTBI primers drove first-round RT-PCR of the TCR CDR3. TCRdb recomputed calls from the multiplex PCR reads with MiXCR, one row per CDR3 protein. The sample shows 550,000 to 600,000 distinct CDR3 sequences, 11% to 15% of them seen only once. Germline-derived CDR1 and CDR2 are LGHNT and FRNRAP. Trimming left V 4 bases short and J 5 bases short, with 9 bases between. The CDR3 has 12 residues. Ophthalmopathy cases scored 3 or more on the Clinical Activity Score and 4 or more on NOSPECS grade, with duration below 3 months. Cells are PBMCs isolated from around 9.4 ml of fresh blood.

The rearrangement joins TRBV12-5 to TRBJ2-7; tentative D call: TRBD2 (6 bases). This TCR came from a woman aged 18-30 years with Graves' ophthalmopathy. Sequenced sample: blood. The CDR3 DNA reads TGTGCTAGTGGTTCCGGGACTCACGAGCAGTACTTC. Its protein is CASGSGTHEQYF.